This TCR beta chain is from a study of blood T cell repertoires in COVID-19. Background on the study: Sample material is recorded as cDNA or gDNA derived from T cells, B-cell-depleted T cells, or PBMCs.

Here immunoSEQ multiplex PCR was the method, and the copy in TCRdb shows in-frame clones only, minus some. The table lists around 69,000 clones, about 91% of them singletons. Sequencing used peripheral blood. The TCR was taken from a woman between 45 and 65 years old with active COVID-19.

The CDR3 region is CASSREPSKNIQYF. The DNA of the CDR3 is TGTGCCAGCTCGAGAGAACCATCCAAAAACATTCAGTACTTC. The chain uses TRBV2 and TRBJ2-4; D not resolved. CDR1 SNHLY and CDR2 FYNNEI come from the germline V gene. This CDR3 spans 14 amino acids. V lost 8 bases, J lost 2 bases, and 13 bases lay in between. Combining the CDR3 with reference TRBV2 and TRBJ2-4 gives the whole variable domain EPEVTQTPSHQVTQMGQEVILRCVPISNHLYFYWYRQILGQKVEFLVSFYNNEISEKSEIFDDQFSVERPDGSNFTLKIRSTKLEDSAMYFCASSREPSKNIQYFGAGTRLSVL.